This T cell receptor (beta chain) was captured by sequencing in a study of cytomegalovirus exposure and HLA in healthy donors. Study-level findings and limits: Whilst most TCR sequences proved rare, a subset of public TCRs occurred across many donors.

On this clone: What it binds is unknown.

The assay was immunoSEQ multiplex PCR, and TCRdb's table has in-frame clones only and misses some. This sample yields over 150,000 clones, of which around 85% are seen a single time; 15% to 20% belongs to the top ten. The CDR3 length is 14 residues. Germline-derived CDR1 and CDR2 are MDHEN and SYDVKM. Trimming removed 7 bases at V and 0 bases at J, with 10 bases between. The V and J genes are TRBV28 and TRBJ2-1, with D possibly TRBD2 on 5 matching bases. Sequenced sample: PBMCs. This TCR was sampled from a man between 18 and 29 years old in good health and CMV-seropositive. The CDR3 DNA sequence: TGTGCCAGCATCGTGGGGAGCTCCTACAATGAGCAGTTCTTC. The encoded protein is CASIVGSSYNEQFF.